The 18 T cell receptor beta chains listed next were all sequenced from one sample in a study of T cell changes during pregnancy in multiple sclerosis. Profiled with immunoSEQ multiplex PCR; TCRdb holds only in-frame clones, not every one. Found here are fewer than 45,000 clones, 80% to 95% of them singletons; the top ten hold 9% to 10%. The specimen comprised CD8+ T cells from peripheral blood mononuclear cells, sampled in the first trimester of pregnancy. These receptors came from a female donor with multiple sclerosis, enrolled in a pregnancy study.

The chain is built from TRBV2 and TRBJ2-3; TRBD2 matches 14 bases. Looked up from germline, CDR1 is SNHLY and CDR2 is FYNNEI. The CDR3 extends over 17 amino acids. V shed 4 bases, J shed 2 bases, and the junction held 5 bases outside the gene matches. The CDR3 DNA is TGTGCCAGCAGTGGACTAGCGGGGGGGGACCTCACAGATACGCAGTATTTT. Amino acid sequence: CASSGLAGGDLTDTQYF. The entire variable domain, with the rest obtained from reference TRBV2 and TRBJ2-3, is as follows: EPEVTQTPSHQVTQMGQEVILRCVPISNHLYFYWYRQILGQKVEFLVSFYNNEISEKSEIFDDQFSVERPDGSNFTLKIRSTKLEDSAMYFCASSGLAGGDLTDTQYFGPGTRLTVL.

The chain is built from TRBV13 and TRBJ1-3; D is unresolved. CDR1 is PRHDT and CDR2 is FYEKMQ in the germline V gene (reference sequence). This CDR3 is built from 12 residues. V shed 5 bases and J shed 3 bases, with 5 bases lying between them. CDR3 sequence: CASSVYGNTIYF. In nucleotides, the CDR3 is TGTGCCAGCAGCGTCTATGGAAACACCATATATTTT.

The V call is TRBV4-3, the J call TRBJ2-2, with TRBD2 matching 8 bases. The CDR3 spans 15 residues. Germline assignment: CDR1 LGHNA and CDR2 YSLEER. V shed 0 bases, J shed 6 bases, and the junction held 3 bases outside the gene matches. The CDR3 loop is CASSQENGGAGELFF. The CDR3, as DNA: TGCGCCAGCAGCCAAGAGAACGGGGGGGCCGGGGAGCTGTTTTTT.

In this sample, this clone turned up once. CDR3 sequence (DNA): TGTGCCAGCAGCCTGTGGACTAGCGGGGGGCAGGGTGAGCAGTTCTTC. Residues: CASSLWTSGGQGEQFF. The V gene is TRBV7-8, the J gene TRBJ2-1; 14 bases match TRBD2. Germline V lookup: CDR1 SGHVS, CDR2 FQNEAQ. V lost 5 bases and J lost 9; bases outside the gene matches: 9. The length of the CDR3 is 16 residues. The full variable domain, rest sourced from reference TRBV7-8 and TRBJ2-1, is GAGVSQSPRYKVAKRGQDVALRCDPISGHVSLFWYQQALGQGPEFLTYFQNEAQLDKSGLPSDRFFAERPEGSVSTLKIQRTQQEDSAVYLCASSLWTSGGQGEQFFGPGTRLTVL.

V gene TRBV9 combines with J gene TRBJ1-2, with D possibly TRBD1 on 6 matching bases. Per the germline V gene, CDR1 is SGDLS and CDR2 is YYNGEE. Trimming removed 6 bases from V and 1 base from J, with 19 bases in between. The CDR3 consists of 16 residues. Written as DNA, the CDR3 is TGTGCCAGCACCCCTCTCGGGCAGGGGATTAACTATGGCTACACCTTC. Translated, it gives CASTPLGQGINYGYTF.

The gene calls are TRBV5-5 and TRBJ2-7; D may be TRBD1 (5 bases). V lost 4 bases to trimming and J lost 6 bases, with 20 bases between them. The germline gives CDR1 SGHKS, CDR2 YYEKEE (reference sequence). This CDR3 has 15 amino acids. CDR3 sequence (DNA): TGTGCCAGCAGCACTTTGTGGCAGGGCAGACCCGAGCAGTACTTC. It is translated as CASSTLWQGRPEQYF.

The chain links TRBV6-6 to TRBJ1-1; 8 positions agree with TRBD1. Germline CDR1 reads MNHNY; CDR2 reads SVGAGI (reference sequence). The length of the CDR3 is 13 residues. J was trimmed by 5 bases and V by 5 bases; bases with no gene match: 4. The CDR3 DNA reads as TGTGCCAGCAGTAACACAGGGGGGACTGAAGCTTTCTTT. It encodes CASSNTGGTEAFF.

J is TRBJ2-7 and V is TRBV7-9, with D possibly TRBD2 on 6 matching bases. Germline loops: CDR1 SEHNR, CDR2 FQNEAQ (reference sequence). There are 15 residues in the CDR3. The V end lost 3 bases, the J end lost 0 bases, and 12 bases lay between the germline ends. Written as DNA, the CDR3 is TGTGCCAGCAGCTTCGTCGGGGGAATCTCCTACGAGCAGTACTTC. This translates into CASSFVGGISYEQYF.

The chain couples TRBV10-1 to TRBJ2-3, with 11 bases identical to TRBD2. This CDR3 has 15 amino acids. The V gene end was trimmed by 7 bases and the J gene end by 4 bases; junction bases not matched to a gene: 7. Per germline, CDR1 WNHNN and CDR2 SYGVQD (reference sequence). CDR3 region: CASKETSGTADTQYF. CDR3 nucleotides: TGCGCCAGCAAAGAGACTAGCGGGACAGCAGATACGCAGTATTTT.

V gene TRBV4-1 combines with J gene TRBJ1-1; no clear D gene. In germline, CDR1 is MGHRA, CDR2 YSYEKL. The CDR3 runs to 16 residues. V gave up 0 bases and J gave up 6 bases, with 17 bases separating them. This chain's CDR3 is CASSQDHTFGRAEAFF. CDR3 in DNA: TGCGCCAGCAGCCAAGATCACACCTTTGGGAGAGCTGAAGCTTTCTTT.

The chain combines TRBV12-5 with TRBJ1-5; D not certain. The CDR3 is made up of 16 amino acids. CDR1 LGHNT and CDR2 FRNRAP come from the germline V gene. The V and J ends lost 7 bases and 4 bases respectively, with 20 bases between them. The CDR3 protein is CASAEAGMGANQPQHF. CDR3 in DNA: TGTGCTAGTGCCGAGGCGGGGATGGGAGCAAATCAGCCCCAGCATTTT. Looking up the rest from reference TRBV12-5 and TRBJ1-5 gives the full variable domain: DARVTQTPRHKVTEMGQEVTMRCQPILGHNTVFWYRQTMMQGLELLAYFRNRAPLDDSGMPKDRFSAEMPDATLATLKIQPSEPRDSAVYFCASAEAGMGANQPQHFGDGTRLSIL.

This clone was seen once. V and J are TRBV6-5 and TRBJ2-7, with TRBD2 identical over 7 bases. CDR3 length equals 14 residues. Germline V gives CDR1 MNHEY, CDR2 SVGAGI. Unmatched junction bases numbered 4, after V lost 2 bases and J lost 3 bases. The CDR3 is CASSYGTTSYEQYF. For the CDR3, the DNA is TGTGCCAGCAGTTACGGGACTACTAGCTACGAGCAGTACTTC.

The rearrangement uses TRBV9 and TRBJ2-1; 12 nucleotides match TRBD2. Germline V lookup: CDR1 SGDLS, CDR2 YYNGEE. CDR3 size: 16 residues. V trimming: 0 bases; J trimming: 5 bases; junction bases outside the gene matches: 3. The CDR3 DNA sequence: TGTGCCAGCAGCGTAGAGGGACTAGCGGGTAACAATGAGCAGTTCTTC. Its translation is CASSVEGLAGNNEQFF. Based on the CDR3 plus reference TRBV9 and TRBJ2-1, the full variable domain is DSGVTQTPKHLITATGQRVTLRCSPRSGDLSVYWYQQSLDQGLQFLIQYYNGEERAKGNILERFSAQQFPDLHSELNLSSLELGDSALYFCASSVEGLAGNNEQFFGPGTRLTVL.

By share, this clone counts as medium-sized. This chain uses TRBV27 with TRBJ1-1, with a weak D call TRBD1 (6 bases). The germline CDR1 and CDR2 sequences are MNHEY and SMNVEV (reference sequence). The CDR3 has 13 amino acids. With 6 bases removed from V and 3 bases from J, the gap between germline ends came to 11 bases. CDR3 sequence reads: CASSINRDTEAFF. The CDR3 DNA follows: TGTGCCAGCAGCATCAACAGGGACACTGAAGCTTTCTTT.

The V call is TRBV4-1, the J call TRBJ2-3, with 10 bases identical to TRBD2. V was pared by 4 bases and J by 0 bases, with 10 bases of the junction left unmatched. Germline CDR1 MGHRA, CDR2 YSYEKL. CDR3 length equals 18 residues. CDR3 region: CASSPGLAALSSTDTQYF. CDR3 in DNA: TGCGCCAGCAGCCCTGGACTAGCGGCACTTTCTAGCACAGATACGCAGTATTTT.

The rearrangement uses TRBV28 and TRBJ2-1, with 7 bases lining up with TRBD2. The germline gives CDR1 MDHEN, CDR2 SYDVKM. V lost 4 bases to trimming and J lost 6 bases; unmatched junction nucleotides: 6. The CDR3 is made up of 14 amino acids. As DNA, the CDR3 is TGTGCCAGCAGTTGGAGCGGGACCGCCAATGAGCAGTTCTTC. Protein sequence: CASSWSGTANEQFF.

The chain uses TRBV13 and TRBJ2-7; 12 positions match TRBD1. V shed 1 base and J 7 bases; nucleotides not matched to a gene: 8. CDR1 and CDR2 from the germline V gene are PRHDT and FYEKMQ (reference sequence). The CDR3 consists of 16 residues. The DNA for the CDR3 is TGTGCCAGCAGCTTAGAGGTGGGACAGGGGGCTGGTGAGCAGTACTTC. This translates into CASSLEVGQGAGEQYF.

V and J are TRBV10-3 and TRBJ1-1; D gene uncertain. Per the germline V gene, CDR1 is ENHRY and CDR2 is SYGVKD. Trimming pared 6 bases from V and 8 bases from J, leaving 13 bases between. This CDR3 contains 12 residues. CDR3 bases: TGTGCCATCAGCCCTAGTGGAACCGAAGCTTTCTTT. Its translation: CAISPSGTEAFF.